These 19 T cell receptor beta chains originate from one sample sequenced in a study of blood T cell repertoires in COVID-19 (TCRdb year 2020). Receptor libraries were prepared by the immunoSEQ multiplex PCR assay. As stored in TCRdb, this immuneACCESS dataset retains in-frame rearrangements with V and J assigned. A fraction of the clones does not appear; measured against another copy, unresolved V genes explain less than half of the discrepancy, and the remainder lacks a known reason. The sample table contains around 70,000 clones; only one count was recorded for over 70% of them. The ten most abundant clones make up 18% of the sample. What was sequenced was peripheral blood. The source is a man between 65 and 85 years old who had recovered from COVID-19.

The genes are TRBV5-3 and TRBJ1-1; TRBD1 matches 10 bases. TRBV5-3 falls under the ORF class, with uncertain function. J was trimmed by 6 bases and V by 5 bases; bases with no gene match: 7. The CDR3 is 14 residues long. The CDR3 DNA reads as TGTGCCAGAAGACCGGGACAGGGGCCGGCTGAAGCTTTCTTT. Protein product: CARRPGQGPAEAFF.

This chain links TRBV19 with TRBJ1-3; no reliable D call. The V end lost 3 bases, the J end lost 4 bases, and 7 bases lay between the germline ends. The CDR3 spans 13 residues. Germline CDR1 and CDR2: LNHDA and SQIVND (reference sequence). The CDR3 spells CASSILEGNTIYF. CDR3 DNA: TGTGCCAGTAGTATCTTAGAAGGAAACACCATATATTTT.

This clone was counted once. This rearrangement joins TRBV7-9 to TRBJ1-1; 9 bases fit TRBD1. J gave up 4 bases and V 5 bases, and 2 bases lay outside the gene matches. The germline V gene encodes CDR1 SEHNR and CDR2 FQNEAQ (reference sequence). The CDR3 contains 13 residues. This chain's CDR3 is CASSGQGITEAFF. CDR3 DNA sequence: TGTGCCAGCAGCGGACAGGGGATCACTGAAGCTTTCTTT.

The chain uses TRBV5-6 and TRBJ2-2, with a weak D call TRBD1 (5 bases). The CDR3 runs 15 residues. CDR1 is SGHDT and CDR2 is YYEEEE in the germline V gene. V shed 0 bases and J shed 1 base, with 7 bases lying between them. The CDR3 nucleotides are TGTGCCAGCAGCTTGGACAGGAGGAACACCGGGGAGCTGTTTTTT. It specifies CASSLDRRNTGELFF.

This chain links TRBV4-1 with TRBJ2-1; TRBD2 aligns across 15 bases. The length of the CDR3 is 19 residues. J lost 6 bases, V lost 0 bases, and 9 bases had no gene match. Germline CDR1 MGHRA, CDR2 YSYEKL. CDR3 nucleotides: TGCGCCAGCAGCCAAGAAATACCGGGACTAGCGGGAGGTGTCAATGAGCAGTTCTTC. This translates into CASSQEIPGLAGGVNEQFF.

This chain connects TRBV27 to TRBJ1-6; 9 bases line up with TRBD1. CDR1 and CDR2 (germline): MNHEY, SMNVEV (reference sequence). This CDR3 region has 17 residues. The ends lost 3 bases at V and 0 bases at J; junction bases unmatched: 3. The CDR3 loop is CASSFGQGSSYNSPLHF. The CDR3 DNA reads as TGTGCCAGCAGTTTCGGACAGGGGAGCTCCTATAATTCACCCCTCCACTTT.

This clone was picked up a small number of times. The V and J genes are TRBV5-1 and TRBJ2-3, with D maybe TRBD1 (6 bases). Germline V gene lookup returns CDR1 SGHRS and CDR2 YFSETQ. V shed 4 bases and J shed 2 bases, with 17 bases lying between them. The CDR3 is 16 residues long. The CDR3 reads CASSPGVTGDTDTQYF. The CDR3 DNA is TGCGCCAGCAGCCCAGGGGTAACAGGAGACACAGATACGCAGTATTTT.

The genes are TRBV11-2 and TRBJ2-1; D is perhaps TRBD1 (6 bases). The V end lost 3 bases, the J end lost 0 bases, and 9 bases lay between the germline ends. Germline CDR1 reads SGHAT; CDR2 reads FQNNGV. The CDR3 has 15 residues. CDR3 nucleotide sequence: TGTGCCAGCAGCTTTGAGGGGGTCTCCTACAATGAGCAGTTCTTC. Protein product: CASSFEGVSYNEQFF.

The chain is built from TRBV28 and TRBJ1-4; TRBD1 aligns across 9 bases. J gave up 8 bases and V 6 bases, and 7 bases lay outside the gene matches. In germline, CDR1 is MDHEN, CDR2 SYDVKM. The CDR3 consists of 14 residues. In DNA form, the CDR3 reads TGTGCCAGCAGCCGACAGGGGGTGAGGGAAAAACTGTTTTTT. This gives the protein CASSRQGVREKLFF.

This clone showed up just a few times. The V call is TRBV6-2 or TRBV6-3, the J call TRBJ2-7; no reliable D call. The CDR3 spans 13 residues. The V end was cut by 0 bases, the J end by 3 bases, with 6 bases between. CDR1 and CDR2 (germline): MNHEY, SVGEGT. This CDR3 reads CASSYSLGYEQYF. CDR3 sequence (DNA): TGTGCCAGCAGTTACTCTCTAGGCTACGAGCAGTACTTC.

This rearrangement joins TRBV7-2 to TRBJ2-3; 10 nucleotides align to TRBD2. The CDR3 sequence is 16 residues long. CDR1 and CDR2 (germline): SGHTA, FQGNSA. The junction had 5 bases not matched to a gene; V was cut back by 1 base and J by 4 bases. Here the CDR3 DNA reads TGTGCCAGCAGCTTAGTAGCGGGGGGTAATCCAGATACGCAGTATTTT. It specifies CASSLVAGGNPDTQYF.

The chain joins TRBV12-3 or TRBV12-4 to TRBJ1-5; D unclear. CDR3 length: 13 amino acids. The ends were cut back, 5 bases at V and 4 bases at J, with 9 bases in the middle. As DNA, the CDR3 is TGTGCCAGCAGTCCTACGGGGAATCAGCCCCAGCATTTT. As protein: CASSPTGNQPQHF.

V usage is TRBV6-2 or TRBV6-3 and J usage is TRBJ1-5, with D unresolved. Trimming removed 2 bases from V and 6 bases from J, with 20 bases in between. Germline V gene lookup returns CDR1 MNHEY and CDR2 SVGEGT. The CDR3 is 17 amino acids. The CDR3 is CASSYARPGVSRQPQHF. The CDR3 coding sequence is TGTGCCAGCAGTTACGCCCGACCGGGAGTAAGTCGTCAGCCCCAGCATTTT.

This chain joins TRBV15 and TRBJ1-4; 9 bases match TRBD1. The CDR3 is 15 residues long. J lost 11 bases, V lost 0 bases, and 7 bases had no gene match. Germline V gene lookup returns CDR1 LNHNV and CDR2 YYDKDF (reference sequence). The DNA of the CDR3 is TGTGCCACCAGCAGAGATAGGGGACAGGGTACGAAACTGTTTTTT. Translating it yields CATSRDRGQGTKLFF.

The chain joins TRBV19 to TRBJ2-3; TRBD1 matches at 8 bases. This CDR3 contains 17 residues. The V and J ends lost 5 bases and 2 bases, in that order; junction bases with no gene match: 12. Germline V gene lookup returns CDR1 LNHDA and CDR2 SQIVND (reference sequence). The CDR3 nucleotides are TGTGCCAGTAGTCTCGACCGGGACAGGCACACCACAGATACGCAGTATTTT. The encoded protein is CASSLDRDRHTTDTQYF.

V usage is TRBV19 and J usage is TRBJ1-6; no definite D call. The germline V gene encodes CDR1 LNHDA and CDR2 SQIVND (reference sequence). V lost 10 bases and J lost 0, with 16 bases in between. This CDR3 spans 16 amino acids. CDR3 residues: CATARTVSSYNSPLHF. The DNA of the CDR3 is TGTGCCACCGCGCGGACTGTTAGCTCCTATAATTCACCCCTCCACTTT. Together with reference TRBV19 and TRBJ1-6, the CDR3 gives the full variable domain: DGGITQSPKYLFRKEGQNVTLSCEQNLNHDAMYWYRQDPGQGLRLIYYSQIVNDFQKGDIAEGYSVSREKKESFPLTVTSAQKNPTAFYLCATARTVSSYNSPLHFGNGTRLTVT.

The chain links TRBV15 to TRBJ2-7; 7 bases agree with TRBD1. Germline V gene data show CDR1 as LNHNV and CDR2 as YYDKDF (reference sequence). This CDR3 is built from 13 residues. V lost 5 bases, J lost 7 bases, and 8 bases stayed unmatched. The CDR3 DNA is TGTGCCACCAGCTCGGACAGGCGGTCGGAGCAGTACTTC. Translated, it gives CATSSDRRSEQYF. Looking up the rest from reference TRBV15 and TRBJ2-7 gives the full variable domain: DAMVIQNPRYQVTQFGKPVTLSCSQTLNHNVMYWYQQKSSQAPKLLFHYYDKDFNNEADTPDNFQSRRPNTSFCFLDIRSPGLGDTAMYLCATSSDRRSEQYFGPGTRLTVT.

This rearrangement joins TRBV9 to TRBJ2-7, with D possibly matching TRBD2 (5 bases). Trimming cost V 3 bases and J 1 base, with 14 bases left between them. The CDR3 is made up of 15 amino acids. Germline V lookup: CDR1 SGDLS, CDR2 YYNGEE. The DNA for the CDR3 is TGTGCCAGCAGCGCCCGGGATGACTTTTCCTACGAGCAGTACTTC. Protein: CASSARDDFSYEQYF.

This clone has a single count. V and J are TRBV20-1 and TRBJ2-5; the match to TRBD1 covers 7 bases. CDR3 length: 13 residues. V gave up 6 bases and J gave up 3 bases; unmatched junction bases: 7. Germline-derived CDR1 and CDR2 are DFQATT and SNEGSKA (reference sequence). In DNA, the CDR3 is TGCAGTGCCAGTGGACAGGTGGAAGAGACCCAGTACTTC. Residues: CSASGQVEETQYF.